These T cell receptor beta chains were read from a single sample in a study of T cell repertoires in cytomegalovirus infection. One entry per CDR3 protein results from TCRdb running MiXCR on the reads. The sample contains around 360,000 distinct CDR3 sequences, about a third of which appear only once. These receptors' targets are unknown. Here the sequenced sample was cultured PBMCs, taken from culture after CMV antigen stimulation. The source of these receptors is a human donor in good health (CMV status not recorded). Some clones in this sample may be carry-over from other donors' samples. CDR3s include the opening cysteine and the closing phenylalanine or tryptophan. A D gene is named only where the DNA matches it firmly. Where a row states a size, it is once, few, many or the class of an expanded clone; other rows omit it.

size	V	D	J	CDR3	DNA
.	TRBV6-5	.	TRBJ2-5	CASSYSGGLETQYF	TGTGCCAGCAGTTACTCAGGGGGGTTGGAGACCCAGTACTTC
few	TRBV6-1	.	TRBJ2-5	CASSEVSKETQYF	TGTGCCAGCAGTGAAGTGAGTAAGGAGACCCAGTACTTC
few	TRBV4-1	.	TRBJ2-1	CASSQEMLGELVGNEQFF	TGCGCCAGCAGCCAAGAAATGCTGGGGGAGTTAGTAGGCAATGAGCAGTTCTTC
few	TRBV5-6	.	TRBJ2-3	CASSLVGFTDTQYF	TGTGCCAGCAGCTTGGTTGGGTTCACAGATACGCAGTATTTT
.	TRBV5-5	TRBD2	TRBJ2-1	CASSLDPPLALSYNEQFF	TGTGCCAGCAGCTTGGACCCACCACTAGCGCTCTCCTACAATGAGCAGTTCTTC
.	TRBV27	TRBD1	TRBJ1-5	CASAPGQSNQPQHF	TGTGCCAGCGCTCCGGGACAGAGTAATCAGCCCCAGCATTTT
few	TRBV28	.	TRBJ1-6	CATRPGISPLHF	TGTGCCACCCGCCCCGGGATTTCACCCCTCCACTTT
.	TRBV28	.	TRBJ2-5	CASTGAGGPETQYF	TGTGCCAGCACTGGCGCCGGGGGCCCGGAGACCCAGTACTTC
few	TRBV7-2	TRBD1	TRBJ1-2	CASSLGIDRDYGYTF	TGTGCCAGCAGCTTAGGAATTGACAGGGACTATGGCTACACCTTC
.	TRBV7-8	.	TRBJ2-1	CASSSTLRTELYNEQFF	TGTGCCAGCAGCTCGACCCTACGGACGGAATTGTACAATGAGCAGTTCTTC
.	TRBV6-1	.	TRBJ1-1	CASSARGVEAFF	TGTGCCAGCAGTGCAAGAGGCGTAGAAGCTTTCTTT
.	TRBV7-9	.	TRBJ2-3	CASSSNRWRDEADTQYF	TGTGCCAGCAGCTCTAATAGGTGGAGGGATGAGGCAGATACGCAGTATTTT
few	TRBV4-1	.	TRBJ2-1	CASSLWTTSEEQFF	TGCGCCAGCAGCCTGTGGACCACCTCGGAGGAGCAGTTCTTC
once	TRBV2	.	TRBJ1-6	CASSGYRQGSPLHF	TGTGCCAGCAGTGGGTACAGGCAAGGTTCACCCCTCCACTTT
few	TRBV14	.	TRBJ2-3	CASAGASWSTDTQYF	TGTGCCAGCGCCGGGGCTTCCTGGAGCACAGATACGCAGTATTTT
many	TRBV11-2	TRBD2	TRBJ2-3	CASSLGLAGVSDTQYF	TGTGCCAGCAGCTTGGGACTAGCGGGAGTATCAGATACGCAGTATTTT
many	TRBV7-2	.	TRBJ2-1	CASSLGGTSYNEQFF	TGTGCCAGCAGCCTAGGGGGGACTTCCTACAATGAGCAGTTCTTC